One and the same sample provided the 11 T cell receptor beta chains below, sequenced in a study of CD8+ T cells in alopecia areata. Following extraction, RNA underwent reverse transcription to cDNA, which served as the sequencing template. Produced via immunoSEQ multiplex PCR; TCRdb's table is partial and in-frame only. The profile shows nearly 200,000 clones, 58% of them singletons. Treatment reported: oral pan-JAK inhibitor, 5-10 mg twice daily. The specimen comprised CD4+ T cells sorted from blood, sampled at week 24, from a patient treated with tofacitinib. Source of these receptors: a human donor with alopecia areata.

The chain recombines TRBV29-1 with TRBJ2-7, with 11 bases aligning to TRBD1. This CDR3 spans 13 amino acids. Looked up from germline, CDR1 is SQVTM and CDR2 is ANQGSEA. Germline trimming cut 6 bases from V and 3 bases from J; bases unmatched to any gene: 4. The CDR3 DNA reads TGCAGCGTGTCCGGGACAGGGGGCTACGAGCAGTACTTC. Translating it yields CSVSGTGGYEQYF.

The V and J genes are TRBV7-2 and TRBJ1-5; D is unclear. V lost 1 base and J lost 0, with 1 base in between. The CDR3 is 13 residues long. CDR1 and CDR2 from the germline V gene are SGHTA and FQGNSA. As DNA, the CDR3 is TGTGCCAGCAGCTTAGATAGCAATCAGCCCCAGCATTTT. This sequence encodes CASSLDSNQPQHF.

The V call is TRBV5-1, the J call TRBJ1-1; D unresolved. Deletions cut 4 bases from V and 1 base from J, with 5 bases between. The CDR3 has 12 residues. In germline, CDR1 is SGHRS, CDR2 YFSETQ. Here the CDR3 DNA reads TGCGCCAGCAGCACCCAGAACACTGAAGCTTTCTTT. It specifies CASSTQNTEAFF. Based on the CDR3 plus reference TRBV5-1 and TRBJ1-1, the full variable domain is KAGVTQTPRYLIKTRGQQVTLSCSPISGHRSVSWYQQTPGQGLQFLFEYFSETQRNKGNFPGRFSGRQFSNSRSEMNVSTLELGDSALYLCASSTQNTEAFFGQGTRLTVV.

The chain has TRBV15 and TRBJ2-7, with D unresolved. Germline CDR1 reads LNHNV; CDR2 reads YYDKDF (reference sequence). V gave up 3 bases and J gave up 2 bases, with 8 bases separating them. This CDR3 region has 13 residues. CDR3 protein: CATSSNRAYEQYF. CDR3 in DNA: TGTGCCACCAGCAGTAACAGAGCCTACGAGCAGTACTTC.

This CDR3 reads CASSPSLGNEQFF. The CDR3 DNA reads TGTGCCAGCAGCCCCTCTTTAGGAAATGAGCAGTTCTTC. The gene calls are TRBV28 and TRBJ2-1; D uncertain. The CDR3 contains 13 residues. Germline assignment: CDR1 MDHEN and CDR2 SYDVKM. V shed 6 bases and J shed 7 bases, with 13 bases lying between them. The entire variable domain, with the rest obtained from reference TRBV28 and TRBJ2-1, is as follows: DVKVTQSSRYLVKRTGEKVFLECVQDMDHENMFWYRQDPGLGLRLIYFSYDVKMKEKGDIPEGYSVSREKKERFSLILESASTNQTSMYLCASSPSLGNEQFFGPGTRLTVL.

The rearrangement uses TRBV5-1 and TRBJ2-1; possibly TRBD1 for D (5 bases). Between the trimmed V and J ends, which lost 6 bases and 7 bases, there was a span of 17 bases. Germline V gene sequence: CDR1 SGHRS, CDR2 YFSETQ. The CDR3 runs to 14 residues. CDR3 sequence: CASIVGLGGNEQFF. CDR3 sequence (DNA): TGCGCCAGCATCGTGGGGCTTGGTGGTAATGAGCAGTTCTTC.

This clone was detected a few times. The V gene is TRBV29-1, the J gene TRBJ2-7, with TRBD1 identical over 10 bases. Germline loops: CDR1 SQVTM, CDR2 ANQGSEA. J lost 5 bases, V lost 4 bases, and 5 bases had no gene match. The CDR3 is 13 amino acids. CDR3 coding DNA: TGCAGCGTTGCCCCGACAGGGGGCCACGAGCAGTACTTC. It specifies CSVAPTGGHEQYF.

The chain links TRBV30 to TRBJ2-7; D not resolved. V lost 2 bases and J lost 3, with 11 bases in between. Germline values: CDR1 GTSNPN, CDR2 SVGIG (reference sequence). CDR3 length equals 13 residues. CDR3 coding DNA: TGTGCCTGGAGTACCCCCAACAGCTACGAGCAGTACTTC. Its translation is CAWSTPNSYEQYF.

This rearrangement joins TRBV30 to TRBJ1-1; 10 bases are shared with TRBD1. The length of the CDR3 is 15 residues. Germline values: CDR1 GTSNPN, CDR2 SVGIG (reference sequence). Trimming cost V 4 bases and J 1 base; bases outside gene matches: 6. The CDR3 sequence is CAWIPGTGENTEAFF. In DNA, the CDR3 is TGTGCCTGGATCCCCGGGACAGGGGAGAACACTGAAGCTTTCTTT.

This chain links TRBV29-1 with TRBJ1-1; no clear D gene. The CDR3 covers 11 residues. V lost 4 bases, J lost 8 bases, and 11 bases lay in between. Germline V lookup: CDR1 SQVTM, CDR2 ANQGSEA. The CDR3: CSVVGPREAFF. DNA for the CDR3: TGCAGCGTTGTAGGCCCACGCGAAGCTTTCTTT.

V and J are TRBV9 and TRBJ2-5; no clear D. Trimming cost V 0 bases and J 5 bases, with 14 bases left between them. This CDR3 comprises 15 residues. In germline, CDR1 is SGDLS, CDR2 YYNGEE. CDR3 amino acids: CASSVGESKKETQYF. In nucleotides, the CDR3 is TGTGCCAGCAGCGTAGGTGAATCTAAAAAGGAGACCCAGTACTTC.